These T cell receptor beta chains were read from a single sample in a study of blood T cell repertoires in COVID-19. TCRdb's table, derived via immunoSEQ multiplex PCR, lists solely in-frame clones and lacks some. The data hold hundreds of thousands of clones, with 80% to 90% observed a single time. Material: peripheral blood. Receptors were obtained from a man younger than 45 with active or convalescent COVID-19. The CDR3 runs from the conserved cysteine through the conserved F or W. Each record gives: D gene, clone size, V gene, CDR3 length, J gene, CDR3 protein, CDR3 DNA. The D gene is left open where the match is weak. Expanded clones get a size class; other rows say once, few or many, or leave the size out.

TRBD2,-,TRBV28,15,TRBJ2-7,CASRERLAGVNEQYF,TGTGCCAGCAGAGAAAGGCTAGCGGGAGTTAACGAGCAGTACTTC
-,-,TRBV1,11,TRBJ1-5,CTSSYNQPQHF,TGCACCAGCAGCTATAATCAGCCCCAGCATTTT
TRBD1,-,TRBV18,14,TRBJ2-5,CASSPDRGGETQYF,TGTGCCAGCTCACCCGACAGGGGCGGAGAGACCCAGTACTTC
-,-,TRBV4-1,14,TRBJ1-2,CASSQVTGEYGYTF,TGCGCCAGCAGCCAAGTCACCGGGGAGTATGGCTACACCTTC
-,-,TRBV4-2,17,TRBJ2-7,CASSQVGQVDMTYEQYF,TGTGCCAGCAGCCAAGTTGGGCAGGTAGACATGACCTACGAGCAGTACTTC
-,-,TRBV2,14,TRBJ1-6,CASSAVSYNSPLHF,TGTGCCAGCAGTGCAGTCTCCTATAATTCACCCCTCCACTTT
TRBD1,-,TRBV24-1,15,TRBJ1-4,CATSDLNRGNEKLFF,TGTGCCACCAGTGATTTGAACAGGGGGAATGAAAAACTGTTTTTT
-,-,TRBV12-2,16,TRBJ1-2,CASRLVGRGCNYGYTF,TGTGCAAGTCGCTTAGTGGGGAGAGGGTGTAACTATGGCTACACCTTC
TRBD2,-,TRBV27,16,TRBJ2-5,CASSPFLAGVGETQYF,TGTGCCAGCAGCCCCTTTCTGGCGGGAGTAGGAGAGACCCAGTACTTC
TRBD1,-,TRBV2,13,TRBJ1-1,CASTGTVVSEAFF,TGTGCCAGCACCGGGACAGTAGTCTCTGAAGCTTTCTTT
-,-,TRBV5-1,16,TRBJ2-3,CASSLGAGTGTDTQYF,TGCGCCAGCAGCTTGGGGGCGGGGACCGGCACAGATACGCAGTATTTT
-,-,TRBV10-3,15,TRBJ1-4,CAISEGANPNEKLFF,TGTGCCATCAGTGAGGGGGCAAACCCTAATGAAAAACTGTTTTTT
TRBD1,-,TRBV19,17,TRBJ1-6,CATSTGQGAPYNSPLHF,TGTGCCACATCCACGGGACAGGGGGCCCCCTATAATTCACCCCTCCACTTT
TRBD2,-,TRBV11-2,13,TRBJ2-7,CASSYSGAYEQYF,TGTGCCAGCAGCTACAGCGGGGCATACGAGCAGTACTTC
-,once,TRBV6-2/TRBV6-3,13,TRBJ2-2,CASSLQEVGELFF,TGTGCCAGCAGTCTACAGGAAGTCGGGGAGCTGTTTTTT
-,-,TRBV6-5,12,TRBJ2-7,CASSSYGRTTYF,TGTGCCAGCAGCTCGTATGGGAGGACAACATACTTC
-,-,TRBV6-5,15,TRBJ1-3,CASRRGISAGNTIYF,TGTGCCAGCAGGCGCGGGATCTCGGCCGGAAACACCATATATTTT
-,-,TRBV6-2/TRBV6-3,11,TRBJ2-1,CASSYGQGKFF,TGTGCCAGCAGTTATGGGCAGGGGAAGTTCTTC
TRBD1,-,TRBV3-1/TRBV3-2,16,TRBJ1-1,CASSLHRGTGNTEAFF,TGTGCCAGCAGCCTACATAGGGGGACAGGTAACACTGAAGCTTTCTTT
TRBD2,few,TRBV7-2,18,TRBJ2-5,CASSRLGRLAGGQETQYF,TGTGCCAGCAGCCGCCTAGGGCGACTAGCGGGGGGCCAAGAGACCCAGTACTTC
-,-,TRBV6-2/TRBV6-3,15,TRBJ2-1,CASSYVPGSANEQFF,TGTGCCAGCAGTTACGTCCCAGGGTCTGCCAATGAGCAGTTCTTC
TRBD1,-,TRBV29-1,12,TRBJ2-7,CSVPGQGAEQYF,TGCAGCGTCCCGGGACAGGGGGCCGAGCAGTACTTC
TRBD1,few,TRBV29-1,14,TRBJ1-2,CSVERSGGGYGYTF,TGCAGCGTTGAACGCTCAGGGGGCGGCTATGGCTACACCTTC
TRBD1,-,TRBV12-3/TRBV12-4,13,TRBJ1-2,CASRETGTYGYTF,TGTGCCAGCAGGGAGACAGGGACCTATGGCTACACCTTC
TRBD1,few,TRBV9,18,TRBJ2-7,CASSAGTGEKVPPYEQYF,TGTGCCAGCAGCGCCGGGACAGGGGAAAAGGTCCCCCCCTACGAGCAGTACTTC
-,-,TRBV15,15,TRBJ2-5,CATSRDPGAQETQYF,TGTGCCACCAGCAGAGATCCTGGGGCCCAAGAGACCCAGTACTTC
-,-,TRBV19,13,TRBJ1-2,CASSNNRASGYTF,TGTGCCAGTAGTAACAACAGGGCTTCTGGCTACACCTTC
TRBD2,-,TRBV9,13,TRBJ2-1,CASSPLAANEQFF,TGTGCCAGCTCCCCACTAGCGGCAAATGAGCAGTTCTTC
TRBD1,-,TRBV2,15,TRBJ1-5,CASSGDRGPGQPQHF,TGTGCCAGCAGTGGAGACAGGGGGCCGGGTCAGCCCCAGCATTTT
-,-,TRBV10-3,13,TRBJ1-1,CAISGGHSTEAFF,TGTGCCATCAGTGGGGGACATTCCACTGAAGCTTTCTTT
-,-,TRBV10-1,14,TRBJ2-5,CASSDISVWETQYF,TGCGCCAGCAGTGACATTTCAGTCTGGGAGACCCAGTACTTC
TRBD1,-,TRBV19,15,TRBJ1-5,CASSPLTGIGQPQHF,TGTGCCAGTAGTCCACTGACAGGGATCGGTCAGCCCCAGCATTTT
-,once,TRBV5-6,14,TRBJ2-3,CASSPRPWADTQYF,TGTGCCAGCAGCCCTAGGCCCTGGGCAGATACGCAGTATTTT
-,-,TRBV30,15,TRBJ1-1,CAWNPQNLGGTEAFF,TGTGCCTGGAATCCCCAGAACCTAGGGGGCACTGAAGCTTTCTTT
-,-,TRBV24-1,16,TRBJ2-2,CATSDLGSRSTGELFF,TGTGCCACCAGTGATTTAGGTTCTAGATCCACCGGGGAGCTGTTTTTT
TRBD1,-,TRBV28,16,TRBJ2-1,CASSLGGGQGYNEQFF,TGTGCCAGCAGTTTAGGGGGGGGACAGGGCTACAATGAGCAGTTCTTC
TRBD1,-,TRBV19,15,TRBJ2-2,CASSMVDREAGELFF,TGTGCCAGTAGTATGGTGGACAGGGAGGCCGGGGAGCTGTTTTTT
-,-,TRBV28,13,TRBJ2-3,CASSPQGSDTQYF,TGTGCCAGCAGTCCTCAGGGGTCAGATACGCAGTATTTT
TRBD1,-,TRBV7-9,15,TRBJ1-1,CASSPRGLLNTEAFF,TGTGCCAGCAGCCCGAGGGGGCTACTGAACACTGAAGCTTTCTTT
TRBD1,-,TRBV29-1,16,TRBJ2-5,CSLYLPDRVAGETQYF,TGCAGCCTATACTTGCCGGACAGGGTTGCTGGTGAGACCCAGTACTTC
-,-,TRBV5-1,16,TRBJ2-3,CASSPSYGRTADTQYF,TGCGCCAGCAGCCCGTCTTACGGGAGGACAGCAGATACGCAGTATTTT
TRBD2,-,TRBV28,15,TRBJ2-7,CASSSRRESPYEQYF,TGTGCCAGCAGTTCCCGGCGGGAGTCGCCCTACGAGCAGTACTTC
TRBD2,-,TRBV6-5,12,TRBJ2-7,CASSGGNYEQYF,TGTGCTTCTAGCGGGGGAAACTACGAGCAGTACTTC
-,-,TRBV5-1,17,TRBJ2-3,CASSLALLRAAGDTQYF,TGCGCCAGCAGCTTGGCCTTGCTCAGGGCGGCCGGGGATACGCAGTATTTT
TRBD2,-,TRBV27,15,TRBJ2-7,CASRWGASGSYEQYF,TGTGCCAGCAGGTGGGGGGCTAGCGGGTCCTACGAGCAGTACTTC
TRBD1,once,TRBV10-3,15,TRBJ1-4,CAIRGQGDRGEKLFF,TGTGCCATCAGGGGACAGGGTGACAGGGGAGAAAAACTGTTTTTT
TRBD1,-,TRBV4-2,17,TRBJ1-5,CASSPSGQGVPNQPQHF,TGTGCCAGCAGCCCCTCGGGCCAGGGGGTCCCTAATCAGCCCCAGCATTTT
TRBD1,-,TRBV15,16,TRBJ2-7,CATSTGTDRGSYEQYF,TGTGCCACCAGCACAGGGACAGACAGGGGTTCCTACGAGCAGTACTTC
-,-,TRBV7-8,16,TRBJ2-3,CASSPRGGGREDTQYF,TGTGCCAGCAGCCCACGAGGGGGGGGGCGAGAAGATACGCAGTATTTT
-,-,TRBV19,14,TRBJ1-1,CASSRTPGNTEAFF,TGTGCCAGTAGTCGAACTCCCGGGAACACTGAAGCTTTCTTT
TRBD1,-,TRBV14,18,TRBJ2-2,CASSQRQGAEINTGELFF,TGTGCCAGCAGCCAGAGACAGGGGGCGGAGATCAACACCGGGGAGCTGTTTTTT
TRBD2,-,TRBV4-2,16,TRBJ2-2,CASSQRLAGVGGELFF,TGTGCCAGCAGCCAACGACTAGCGGGGGTGGGCGGGGAGCTGTTTTTT
-,once,TRBV7-2,13,TRBJ2-7,CASSSNRWAEQYF,TGTGCCAGCAGCTCCAATAGGTGGGCCGAACAGTACTTC
TRBD2,-,TRBV5-1,14,TRBJ2-5,CASSISGAQETQYF,TGCGCCAGCAGCATTAGCGGGGCTCAAGAGACCCAGTACTTC
TRBD1,-,TRBV10-3,17,TRBJ1-4,CAISDSTGGLSNEKLFF,TGTGCCATCAGTGATTCTACAGGGGGCTTGTCTAATGAAAAACTGTTTTTT
-,-,TRBV5-4,14,TRBJ2-7,CASSFPGSVAEQYF,TGTGCCAGCAGCTTCCCGGGTTCCGTGGCCGAGCAGTACTTC
TRBD1,-,TRBV6-1,15,TRBJ2-7,CASSATGQGKREQYF,TGTGCCAGCAGTGCTACGGGACAGGGGAAGCGAGAGCAGTACTTC
TRBD2,-,TRBV19,15,TRBJ2-1,CASSLRTSGMREQFF,TGTGCCAGTAGCCTCCGGACTAGCGGGATGCGAGAGCAGTTCTTC
TRBD1,-,TRBV10-1,16,TRBJ2-2,CASSQLGQGVTGELFF,TGCGCCAGCTCTCAACTGGGGCAGGGGGTAACCGGGGAGCTGTTTTTT
-,once,TRBV5-6,15,TRBJ1-6,CASSLGQNYNSPLHF,TGTGCCAGCAGCTTGGGACAGAATTATAATTCACCCCTCCACTTT